One T cell receptor beta chain is described in this entry. Its target is not known. This sample was taken from a study of shared clonotypes between healthy human individuals. Study outcomes and limitations: Though the depth was large, rarefaction showed that sorted-subset sequencing was incomplete.

Positive CCR7 selection of CD45RO-negative cells yielded the naive CD8 cells, and terminally differentiated effector memory CD45RA+ cells were excluded. V was cut by 0 bases and J by 4 bases, with 15 bases left in between. Per the germline V gene, CDR1 is SGHKS and CDR2 is YYEKEE (reference sequence). This CDR3 contains 16 residues. Libraries were prepared by immunoSEQ multiplex PCR; TCRdb keeps only in-frame clonotypes and omits some of them. The repertoire holds about 2.1 million clones, 80% to 95% seen once, with around 1.7% in the top ten. The chain links TRBV5-5 to TRBJ2-3; weak D call: TRBD1 (5 bases). Specimen: naive CD8+ T cells from PBMCs. The receptor was isolated from a man younger than 35 in good health. Some clones in this sample may be carry-over from other donors' samples. In nucleotides, the CDR3 is TGTGCCAGCAGCTTGGCCAGGGTGGGGCCGCCAGATACGCAGTATTTT. Amino acids: CASSLARVGPPDTQYF.